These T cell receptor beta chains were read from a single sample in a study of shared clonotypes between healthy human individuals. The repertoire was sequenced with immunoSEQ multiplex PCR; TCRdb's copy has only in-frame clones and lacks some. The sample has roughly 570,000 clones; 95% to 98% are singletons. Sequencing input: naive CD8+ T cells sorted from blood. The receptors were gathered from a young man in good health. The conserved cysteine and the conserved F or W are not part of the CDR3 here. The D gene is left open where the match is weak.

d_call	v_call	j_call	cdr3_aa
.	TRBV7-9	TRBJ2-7	ASSFFPGPNYEQY
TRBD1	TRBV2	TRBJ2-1	ASSGQGGYNEQF
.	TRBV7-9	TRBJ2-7	ASSLLSSSFIYEQY
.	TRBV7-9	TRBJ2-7	ASSLTGYEQY
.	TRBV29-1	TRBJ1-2	SVGSSRRNYGYT
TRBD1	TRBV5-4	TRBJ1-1	ASSPDWTGGTEAF
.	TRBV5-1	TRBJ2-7	ASSLDGQFVGYEQY
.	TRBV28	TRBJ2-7	ASSPRTAEQY
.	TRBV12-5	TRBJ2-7	ASGWVYEQY
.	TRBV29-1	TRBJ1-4	SVQDGATNEKLF
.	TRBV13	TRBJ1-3	ASSWVDDRSGNTIY
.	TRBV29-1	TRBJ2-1	SAPLGSYNEQF
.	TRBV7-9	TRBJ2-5	ASSLDWGGETQY
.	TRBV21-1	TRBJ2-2	ASSYTSGELF
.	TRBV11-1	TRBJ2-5	ASSSTRGGLEGETQY
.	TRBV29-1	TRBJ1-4	SVRGSGEKLF
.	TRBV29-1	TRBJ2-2	SVHSTGELF
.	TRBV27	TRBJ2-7	ASSSFYEQY
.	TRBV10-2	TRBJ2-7	ASSEDRGYEQY
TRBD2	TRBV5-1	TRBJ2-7	ASSQEASGIYEQY
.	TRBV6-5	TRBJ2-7	ASRVAVGGEQY
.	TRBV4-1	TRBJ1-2	ASSQVTNYGYT
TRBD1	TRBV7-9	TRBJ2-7	ASSLRDRAYEQY
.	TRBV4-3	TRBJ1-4	ASSQEKTRINEKLF
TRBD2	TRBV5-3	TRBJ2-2	ARSLADHTSGRAGSGELF
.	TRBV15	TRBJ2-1	ATSRARGGYNEQF
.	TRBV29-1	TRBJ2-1	SVEGTTPHNEQF
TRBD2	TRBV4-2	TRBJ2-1	ASAPAGGPGFDEQF
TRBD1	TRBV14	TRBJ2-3	ASSPWGQPTDTQY
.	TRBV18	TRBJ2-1	ASSPDIDSFSSYNEQF
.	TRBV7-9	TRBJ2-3	ASSFVGRVSTDTQY
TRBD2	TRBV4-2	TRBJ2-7	ASSQGLADYEQY
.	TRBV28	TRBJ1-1	ASSLTGTVNTEAF
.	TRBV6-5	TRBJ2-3	ASSYVPTARDTQY
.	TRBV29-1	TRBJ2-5	SVEVSSLGETQY
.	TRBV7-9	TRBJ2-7	ASSPREFEGYEQY
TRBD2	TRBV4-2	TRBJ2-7	ASSPGEGSYEQY
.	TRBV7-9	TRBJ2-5	ASSLQIQETQY
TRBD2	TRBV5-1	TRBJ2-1	ASSLPWGTSGSNNEQF
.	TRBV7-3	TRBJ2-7	ASSLLGPGTRPSEQY
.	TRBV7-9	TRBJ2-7	ASSPGFVEQY
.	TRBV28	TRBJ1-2	ASILGIGYGYT
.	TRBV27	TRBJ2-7	ASSLIGDEQY
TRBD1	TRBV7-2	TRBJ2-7	ASSLYPTGAYEQY
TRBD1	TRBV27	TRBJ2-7	ASSLGTGLGYEQY
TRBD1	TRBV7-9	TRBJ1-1	ASSSDREEAF
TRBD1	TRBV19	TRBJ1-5	ASIGNRGTSNQPQH
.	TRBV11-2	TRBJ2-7	ASSLPTYEQY
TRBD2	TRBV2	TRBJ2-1	ASSPVAGVNEQF
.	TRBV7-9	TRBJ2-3	ASSLRTSRTDTQY